In its sample, the clone carrying this T cell receptor beta chain was seen many times. The genomic DNA TCR beta CDR3 region underwent two rounds of multiplex PCR. Primers specific to each TRBV and TRBJ gene drove first-round PCR. TCRdb used MiXCR to reprocess the multiplex PCR reads, holding one entry per CDR3 protein. This sample carries 30,000 to 40,000 distinct CDR3 sequences, approximately 24% of them seen once, and the ten largest clones take approximately 26%. The ends were cut back, 0 bases at V and 2 bases at J, with 6 bases in the middle. Per germline, CDR1 SGHRS and CDR2 YFSETQ. The CDR3 is made up of 13 amino acids. The sample belongs to a study of prognosis after radiotherapy for stage I lung cancer.

The TCR comes from a donor at least 50 years old with non-small cell lung cancer. The specimen comprised PBMCs, sampled before or after stereotactic body radiation therapy (not recorded which). V is TRBV5-1 and J is TRBJ2-7; no reliable D call. The CDR3 spells CASSLELAYEQYF. The CDR3 DNA reads as TGCGCCAGCAGCTTGGAGCTGGCCTACGAGCAGTACTTC.